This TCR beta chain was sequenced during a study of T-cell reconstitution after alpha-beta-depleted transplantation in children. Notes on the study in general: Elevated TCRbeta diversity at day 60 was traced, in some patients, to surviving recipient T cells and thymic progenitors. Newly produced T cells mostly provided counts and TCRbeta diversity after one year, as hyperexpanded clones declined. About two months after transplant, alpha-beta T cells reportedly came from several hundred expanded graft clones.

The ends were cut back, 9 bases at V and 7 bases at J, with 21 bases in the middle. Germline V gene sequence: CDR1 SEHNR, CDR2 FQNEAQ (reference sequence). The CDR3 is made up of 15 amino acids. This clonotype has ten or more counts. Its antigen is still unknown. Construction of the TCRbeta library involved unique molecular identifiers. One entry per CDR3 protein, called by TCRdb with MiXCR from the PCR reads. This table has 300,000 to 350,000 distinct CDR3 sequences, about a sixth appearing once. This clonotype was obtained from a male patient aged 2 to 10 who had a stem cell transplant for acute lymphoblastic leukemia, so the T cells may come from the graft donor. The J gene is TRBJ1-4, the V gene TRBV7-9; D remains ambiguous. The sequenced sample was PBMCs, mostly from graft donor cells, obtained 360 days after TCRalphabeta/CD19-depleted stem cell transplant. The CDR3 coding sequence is TGTGCCAGGGAAGGGTCAATCTGCGTTGGTGAAAAACTGTTTTTT. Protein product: CAREGSICVGEKLFF. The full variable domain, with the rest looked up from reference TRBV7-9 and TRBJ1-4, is DTGVSQNPRHKITKRGQNVTFRCDPISEHNRLYWYRQTLGQGPEFLTYFQNEAQLEKSRLLSDRFSAERPKGSFSTLEIQRTEQGDSAMYLCAREGSICVGEKLFFGSGTQLSVL.